The rows below give T cell receptor beta chains drawn from one sample of a study of cytomegalovirus exposure and HLA in healthy donors. Only in-frame clones appear in the TCRdb table, and some are missing; sequencing was by immunoSEQ multiplex PCR. The table lists some 110,000 clones, around 84% of them singletons. The sample was PBMCs. These receptor sequences come from a man aged 25-45 years in good health and CMV-seropositive. The CDR3 runs from the conserved cysteine through the conserved F or W. Fields, in order: clone size, V gene, D gene, J gene, CDR3 protein, CDR3 DNA. D genes are given only for firm matches. The size entry is marked missing in some rows and otherwise reads once, few, many or a size class.

abundance: -
v_gene: TRBV28
d_gene: TRBD1
j_gene: TRBJ1-2
CDR3aa: CASSGDRIYGYTF
CDR3nt: TGTGCCAGCAGCGGGGACAGGATCTATGGCTACACCTTC

abundance: -
v_gene: TRBV7-3
d_gene: TRBD2
j_gene: TRBJ2-3
CDR3aa: CASSRRSGGPDTQYF
CDR3nt: TGTGCCAGCAGCCGGCGTAGCGGGGGGCCAGATACGCAGTATTTT

abundance: -
v_gene: TRBV2
d_gene: -
j_gene: TRBJ2-1
CDR3aa: CASRLSTVNSYNEQFF
CDR3nt: TGTGCCAGCAGGCTTTCGACAGTAAACTCCTACAATGAGCAGTTCTTC

abundance: -
v_gene: TRBV5-1
d_gene: -
j_gene: TRBJ2-1
CDR3aa: CASSPGGLHNEQFF
CDR3nt: TGCGCCAGCAGCCCTGGGGGACTTCACAATGAGCAGTTCTTC

abundance: -
v_gene: TRBV2
d_gene: -
j_gene: TRBJ1-2
CDR3aa: CASSDPHLARGLDGYTF
CDR3nt: TGTGCCAGCAGTGATCCTCACCTTGCCCGGGGATTGGATGGCTACACCTTC

abundance: -
v_gene: TRBV28
d_gene: TRBD1
j_gene: TRBJ1-1
CDR3aa: CASSTPTGDGTEAFF
CDR3nt: TGTGCCAGCAGTACCCCGACAGGGGACGGCACTGAAGCTTTCTTT

abundance: few
v_gene: TRBV2
d_gene: TRBD1
j_gene: TRBJ1-5
CDR3aa: CASSGTGEDQPQHF
CDR3nt: TGTGCCAGCAGTGGGACAGGGGAGGATCAGCCCCAGCATTTT

abundance: -
v_gene: TRBV11-3
d_gene: -
j_gene: TRBJ2-1
CDR3aa: CASSISGLPSYNEQFF
CDR3nt: TGTGCCAGCAGCATTAGTGGGCTTCCCTCCTACAATGAGCAGTTCTTC

abundance: -
v_gene: TRBV29-1
d_gene: -
j_gene: TRBJ2-1
CDR3aa: CSVRTRGSYNEQFF
CDR3nt: TGCAGCGTGCGAACCAGGGGCTCCTACAATGAGCAGTTCTTC

abundance: few
v_gene: TRBV7-3
d_gene: -
j_gene: TRBJ2-1
CDR3aa: CASSLTSYNEQFF
CDR3nt: TGTGCCAGCAGCCTGACATCCTACAATGAGCAGTTCTTC

abundance: -
v_gene: TRBV14
d_gene: -
j_gene: TRBJ2-1
CDR3aa: CASSQEGHLYNEQFF
CDR3nt: TGTGCCAGCAGCCAAGAGGGACACTTATACAATGAGCAGTTCTTC

abundance: -
v_gene: TRBV5-4
d_gene: TRBD2
j_gene: TRBJ2-1
CDR3aa: CASSSGTSGGLLAEQFF
CDR3nt: TGTGCCAGCAGCTCCGGGACTAGCGGGGGACTTCTCGCTGAGCAGTTCTTC

abundance: few
v_gene: TRBV5-1
d_gene: TRBD1
j_gene: TRBJ2-1
CDR3aa: CASRSEGANNEQFF
CDR3nt: TGCGCCAGCAGATCCGAGGGGGCAAACAATGAGCAGTTCTTC

abundance: -
v_gene: TRBV9
d_gene: -
j_gene: TRBJ2-3
CDR3aa: CASSRRGSDTQYF
CDR3nt: TGTGCCAGCAGCAGGCGGGGTTCAGATACGCAGTATTTT

abundance: -
v_gene: TRBV15
d_gene: -
j_gene: TRBJ2-7
CDR3aa: CATSREIRAGSPDEQYF
CDR3nt: TGTGCCACCAGCAGAGAGATCCGGGCGGGGTCCCCCGACGAGCAGTACTTC

abundance: -
v_gene: TRBV19
d_gene: TRBD1
j_gene: TRBJ1-1
CDR3aa: CASSVFGRGRDTEAFF
CDR3nt: TGTGCCAGTAGTGTTTTCGGCAGGGGGCGAGACACTGAAGCTTTCTTT

abundance: medium-sized
v_gene: TRBV5-6
d_gene: -
j_gene: TRBJ1-5
CDR3aa: CASSLGGMFSNQPQHF
CDR3nt: TGTGCCAGCAGCTTGGGCGGGATGTTTAGCAATCAGCCCCAGCATTTT

abundance: -
v_gene: TRBV7-2
d_gene: TRBD2
j_gene: TRBJ2-3
CDR3aa: CASRVAGSMDTQYF
CDR3nt: TGTGCCAGCAGAGTAGCGGGGTCAATGGATACGCAGTATTTT

abundance: few
v_gene: TRBV4-1
d_gene: -
j_gene: TRBJ2-3
CDR3aa: CASSFFTTFSTDTQYF
CDR3nt: TGCGCCAGCAGTTTTTTCACTACGTTTAGCACAGATACGCAGTATTTT

abundance: -
v_gene: TRBV4-2
d_gene: -
j_gene: TRBJ1-1
CDR3aa: CASSQTTGEAFF
CDR3nt: TGTGCCAGCAGCCAGACCACAGGTGAAGCTTTCTTT

abundance: once
v_gene: TRBV11-2
d_gene: -
j_gene: TRBJ2-4
CDR3aa: CASSTTRVGVGVAKNIQYF
CDR3nt: TGTGCCAGCAGCACAACTAGGGTTGGGGTCGGGGTAGCCAAAAACATTCAGTACTTC

abundance: -
v_gene: TRBV5-1
d_gene: -
j_gene: TRBJ1-2
CDR3aa: CASSLGPDRANYGYTF
CDR3nt: TGCGCCAGCAGCTTGGGGCCTGACAGAGCTAACTATGGCTACACCTTC

abundance: -
v_gene: TRBV9
d_gene: -
j_gene: TRBJ2-5
CDR3aa: CASSGRGQETQYF
CDR3nt: TGTGCCAGCAGCGGGCGGGGTCAAGAGACCCAGTACTTC

abundance: -
v_gene: TRBV10-1
d_gene: -
j_gene: TRBJ1-6
CDR3aa: CASSEHQGGNSPLHF
CDR3nt: TGCGCCAGCAGTGAGCATCAGGGAGGCAATTCACCCCTCCACTTT

abundance: once
v_gene: TRBV6-1
d_gene: -
j_gene: TRBJ2-1
CDR3aa: CASSGPMETGYNEQFF
CDR3nt: TGTGCCAGCAGTGGGCCTATGGAAACAGGATACAATGAGCAGTTCTTC

abundance: -
v_gene: TRBV6-5
d_gene: -
j_gene: TRBJ1-2
CDR3aa: CASTKTGLEGYTF
CDR3nt: TGTGCCAGCACCAAAACAGGGCTGGAGGGCTACACCTTC

abundance: few
v_gene: TRBV25-1
d_gene: -
j_gene: TRBJ1-6
CDR3aa: CASRGGNQGNSPLHF
CDR3nt: TGTGCCAGCCGGGGGGGGAATCAGGGCAATTCACCCCTCCACTTT

abundance: few
v_gene: TRBV6-1
d_gene: -
j_gene: TRBJ1-2
CDR3aa: CASSTLDSPFYGYTF
CDR3nt: TGTGCCAGCAGTACACTGGACAGCCCATTCTATGGCTACACCTTC

abundance: -
v_gene: TRBV9
d_gene: TRBD2
j_gene: TRBJ2-1
CDR3aa: CASSPLLAGLYNEQFF
CDR3nt: TGTGCCAGCAGCCCCCTCCTAGCGGGTCTCTACAATGAGCAGTTCTTC

abundance: -
v_gene: TRBV7-6
d_gene: TRBD2
j_gene: TRBJ2-5
CDR3aa: CASSQTSGTSVGETQYF
CDR3nt: TGTGCCAGCAGCCAAACCTCCGGGACTAGCGTTGGAGAGACCCAGTACTTC

abundance: few
v_gene: TRBV4-1
d_gene: TRBD2
j_gene: TRBJ2-1
CDR3aa: CASSHVAGGLYNEQFF
CDR3nt: TGCGCCAGCAGCCACGTAGCGGGGGGCCTTTACAATGAGCAGTTCTTC

abundance: -
v_gene: TRBV2
d_gene: -
j_gene: TRBJ2-2
CDR3aa: CASSSYYTGELFF
CDR3nt: TGTGCCAGCAGCTCATACTACACCGGGGAGCTGTTTTTT

abundance: -
v_gene: TRBV10-2
d_gene: TRBD1
j_gene: TRBJ2-7
CDR3aa: CASSDWDRVDEQYF
CDR3nt: TGCGCCAGCAGTGATTGGGACAGGGTGGACGAGCAGTACTTC

abundance: -
v_gene: TRBV5-1
d_gene: -
j_gene: TRBJ2-7
CDR3aa: CASSSLLSYEQYF
CDR3nt: TGCGCCAGCAGCTCCTTACTCTCCTACGAGCAGTACTTC

abundance: once
v_gene: TRBV5-1
d_gene: -
j_gene: TRBJ1-2
CDR3aa: CASSLETANYGYTF
CDR3nt: TGCGCCAGCAGCTTGGAGACAGCTAACTATGGCTACACCTTC

abundance: once
v_gene: TRBV28
d_gene: -
j_gene: TRBJ1-2
CDR3aa: CATHPDNNYGYTF
CDR3nt: TGTGCCACCCATCCGGACAACAACTATGGCTACACCTTC

abundance: -
v_gene: TRBV5-1
d_gene: -
j_gene: TRBJ1-6
CDR3aa: CASRTDAMHSPLHF
CDR3nt: TGCGCCAGTCGGACAGATGCTATGCATTCACCCCTCCACTTT

abundance: -
v_gene: TRBV5-1
d_gene: -
j_gene: TRBJ2-3
CDR3aa: CASSGDSHTDTQYF
CDR3nt: TGCGCCAGCAGCGGTGACTCCCACACAGATACGCAGTATTTT

abundance: once
v_gene: TRBV29-1
d_gene: -
j_gene: TRBJ1-1
CDR3aa: CSVVYTPLAFF
CDR3nt: TGCAGCGTTGTTTATACACCTTTGGCTTTCTTT

abundance: -
v_gene: TRBV27
d_gene: -
j_gene: TRBJ2-2
CDR3aa: CASFSSRDNNTGELFF
CDR3nt: TGTGCCAGTTTTTCCTCTCGGGACAATAACACCGGGGAGCTGTTTTTT

abundance: once
v_gene: TRBV2
d_gene: TRBD1
j_gene: TRBJ1-1
CDR3aa: CARGGQGVPGTEAFF
CDR3nt: TGTGCCAGAGGGGGACAGGGGGTTCCGGGGACTGAAGCTTTCTTT

abundance: -
v_gene: TRBV5-6
d_gene: -
j_gene: TRBJ2-6
CDR3aa: CASSLAPRGGSEGANVLTF
CDR3nt: TGTGCCAGCAGCTTGGCCCCCAGGGGCGGCTCAGAAGGGGCCAACGTCCTGACTTTC

abundance: -
v_gene: TRBV28
d_gene: TRBD1
j_gene: TRBJ1-4
CDR3aa: CASSARGWAGEKLFF
CDR3nt: TGTGCCAGCAGTGCCAGGGGGTGGGCAGGGGAAAAACTGTTTTTT

abundance: -
v_gene: TRBV10-1
d_gene: TRBD1
j_gene: TRBJ1-6
CDR3aa: CASSEGQGTNNSPLHF
CDR3nt: TGCGCCAGCAGTGAGGGACAGGGGACGAATAATTCACCCCTCCACTTT

abundance: -
v_gene: TRBV5-8
d_gene: -
j_gene: TRBJ2-2
CDR3aa: CASSLAVTGELFF
CDR3nt: TGTGCCAGCAGCTTGGCGGTTACCGGGGAGCTGTTTTTT

abundance: -
v_gene: TRBV4-2
d_gene: -
j_gene: TRBJ1-5
CDR3aa: CASSQDKGGNQPQHF
CDR3nt: TGTGCCAGCAGCCAAGATAAGGGGGGCAATCAGCCCCAGCATTTT

abundance: -
v_gene: TRBV7-7
d_gene: -
j_gene: TRBJ1-1
CDR3aa: CASSTEWNTEAFF
CDR3nt: TGTGCCAGCAGCACAGAATGGAACACTGAAGCTTTCTTT

abundance: -
v_gene: TRBV5-4
d_gene: TRBD2
j_gene: TRBJ2-3
CDR3aa: CASSHRGAGVDTQYF
CDR3nt: TGTGCCAGCAGCCACCGAGGAGCGGGGGTGGATACGCAGTATTTT

abundance: -
v_gene: TRBV7-3
d_gene: -
j_gene: TRBJ1-3
CDR3aa: CASSLTSGGTIYF
CDR3nt: TGTGCCAGCAGCTTAACCAGCGGGGGCACCATATATTTT

abundance: -
v_gene: TRBV5-1
d_gene: TRBD1
j_gene: TRBJ1-2
CDR3aa: CASSLAGQGGYTF
CDR3nt: TGCGCCAGCAGCTTGGCGGGACAGGGAGGCTACACCTTC

abundance: -
v_gene: TRBV9
d_gene: -
j_gene: TRBJ2-7
CDR3aa: CASSADGIGVYEQYF
CDR3nt: TGTGCCAGCAGCGCCGATGGGATAGGGGTGTACGAGCAGTACTTC

abundance: -
v_gene: TRBV7-9
d_gene: TRBD2
j_gene: TRBJ2-1
CDR3aa: CAPGGLAGYMNEQFF
CDR3nt: TGTGCCCCCGGGGGACTAGCGGGTTATATGAATGAGCAGTTCTTC

abundance: -
v_gene: TRBV9
d_gene: -
j_gene: TRBJ2-3
CDR3aa: CASSPNTDTQYF
CDR3nt: TGTGCCAGCAGCCCAAACACAGATACGCAGTATTTT

abundance: -
v_gene: TRBV6-9
d_gene: -
j_gene: TRBJ1-4
CDR3aa: CASSYWHRRVPATNEKLFF
CDR3nt: TGTGCCAGCAGTTATTGGCACAGGAGGGTTCCCGCAACTAATGAAAAACTGTTTTTT

abundance: few
v_gene: TRBV5-1
d_gene: -
j_gene: TRBJ2-2
CDR3aa: CASSPNTGELFF
CDR3nt: TGCGCCAGCAGCCCAAACACCGGGGAGCTGTTTTTT

abundance: -
v_gene: TRBV19
d_gene: -
j_gene: TRBJ1-1
CDR3aa: CASSIAGGAEAFF
CDR3nt: TGTGCCAGTAGTATCGCCGGGGGAGCTGAAGCTTTCTTT

abundance: -
v_gene: TRBV29-1
d_gene: -
j_gene: TRBJ2-6
CDR3aa: CSVAEDSRRLTF
CDR3nt: TGCAGCGTCGCCGAGGACTCCCGTAGGCTGACTTTC

abundance: -
v_gene: TRBV28
d_gene: -
j_gene: TRBJ1-1
CDR3aa: CASSLAGAMNTEAFF
CDR3nt: TGTGCCAGCAGCCTTGCGGGGGCTATGAACACTGAAGCTTTCTTT